This entry lists 5 T cell receptor beta chains sequenced from one sample in a study of cytomegalovirus exposure and HLA in healthy donors. In the PCR, 60 Vbeta and 13 Jbeta primers were used. Assay: immunoSEQ multiplex PCR; the TCRdb copy retains only in-frame clones and omits some. The profile shows about 98,000 clones, approximately 79% of them singletons. Sequencing was carried out using PBMCs. The receptor source for this set is a male donor in good health and CMV-seronegative.

The chain carries TRBV5-1 and TRBJ1-3; D not certain. In germline, CDR1 is SGHRS, CDR2 YFSETQ. The V and J ends lost 2 bases and 2 bases respectively, with 14 bases between them. The CDR3 is 16 amino acids. The CDR3 bases are TGCGCCAGCAGCTTAGGAGGAAATAACGCTGGAAACACCATATATTTT. Its translation is CASSLGGNNAGNTIYF.

This sequence joins TRBV19 and TRBJ1-1; TRBD1 matches at 9 bases. J was trimmed by 1 base and V by 6 bases; bases with no gene match: 15. The CDR3 has 18 amino acids. Germline CDR1 is LNHDA and CDR2 is SQIVND (reference sequence). CDR3 DNA: TGTGCCAGTAGGGACAGGGGTGGAGTAGGGCGGAGGAACACTGAAGCTTTCTTT. This codes for CASRDRGGVGRRNTEAFF.

The chain combines TRBV7-2 with TRBJ2-1, with D possibly TRBD2 on 5 matching bases. Germline values: CDR1 SGHTA, CDR2 FQGNSA. The CDR3 runs 12 residues. Trimming removed 5 bases from V and 8 bases from J, with 10 bases in between. CDR3 DNA: TGTGCCAGCAGCAAGAGGGTCCATGAGCAGTTCTTC. This sequence encodes CASSKRVHEQFF.

This clone appeared a single time. J is TRBJ2-7 and V is TRBV7-8, with D unclear. CDR1 is SGHVS and CDR2 is FQNEAQ in the germline V gene. The CDR3 runs 12 residues. V gave up 5 bases and J gave up 2 bases, with 7 bases separating them. This CDR3 reads CASSHFAYEQYF. The CDR3 region has the DNA TGTGCCAGCAGCCATTTTGCCTACGAGCAGTACTTC.

The chain uses TRBV27 and TRBJ1-1; tentative D call: TRBD1 (5 bases). Germline V gene data show CDR1 as MNHEY and CDR2 as SMNVEV (reference sequence). The V end was cut by 3 bases, the J end by 2 bases, with 10 bases between. This CDR3 contains 14 residues. The DNA for the CDR3 is TGTGCCAGCAGTTTCTTCGACAGTAACACTGAAGCTTTCTTT. Protein sequence: CASSFFDSNTEAFF.